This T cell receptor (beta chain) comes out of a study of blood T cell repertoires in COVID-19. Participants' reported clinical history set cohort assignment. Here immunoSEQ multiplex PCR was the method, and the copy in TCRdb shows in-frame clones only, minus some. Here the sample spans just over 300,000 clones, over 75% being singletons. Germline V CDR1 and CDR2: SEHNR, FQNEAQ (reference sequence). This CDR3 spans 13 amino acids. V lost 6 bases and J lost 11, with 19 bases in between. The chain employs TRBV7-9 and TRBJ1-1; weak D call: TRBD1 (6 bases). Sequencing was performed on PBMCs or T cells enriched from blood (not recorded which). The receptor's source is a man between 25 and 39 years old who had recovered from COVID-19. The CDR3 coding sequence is TGTGCCAGCAGTACGAACACAGGGAATGGGGCTTTCTTT. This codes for CASSTNTGNGAFF.